The 5 T cell receptor beta chains below come from one sample, sequenced in a study of T cells in Graves' hyperthyroidism and ophthalmopathy. TCR beta CDR3 regions were amplified from RNA. HTBI primers were used for first-round RT-PCR of the TCR CDR3. Each CDR3 protein is one row after TCRdb ran MiXCR on the multiplex PCR reads. The table includes over 150,000 distinct CDR3 sequences, 17% detected once. The sequenced material came from blood. The source of these receptors is a woman between 50 and 59 years old with Graves' hyperthyroidism.

This clonotype came up a few times. J is TRBJ2-7 and V is TRBV7-9, with 11 bases matching TRBD2. V was pared by 5 bases and J by 3 bases, with 12 bases of the junction left unmatched. The CDR3 consists of 17 residues. CDR1 and CDR2 (germline): SEHNR, FQNEAQ (reference sequence). Written as DNA, the CDR3 is TGTGCCAGCAGCCAAACTAGCGGGAGAGGGGTTATCTACGAGCAGTACTTC. Protein: CASSQTSGRGVIYEQYF.

This clonotype was seen a few times. One end of the junction fails to match germline, which may point to a read error. The V call is TRBV3-1, the J call TRBJ2-5; 9 bases line up with TRBD2. Germline CDR1 LGHDT, CDR2 YNNKEL (reference sequence). The CDR3 has 13 residues. This CDR3 is CASSQDRGTSQNF. The CDR3 bases are TGTGCCAGCAGCCAAGACCGTGGGACTAGCCAAAACTTC.

The chain uses TRBV2 and TRBJ1-1, with 7 bases aligning to TRBD1. V lost 6 bases to trimming and J lost 6 bases; unmatched junction nucleotides: 7. The germline gives CDR1 SNHLY, CDR2 FYNNEI. The CDR3 spans 13 residues. The chain's CDR3 is CASRLQGWAEAFF. CDR3 DNA: TGTGCCAGCAGGTTACAGGGGTGGGCTGAAGCTTTCTTT.

V and J are TRBV7-2 and TRBJ2-5, with D maybe TRBD1 (8 bases). Germline lookup yields CDR1 SGHTA and CDR2 FQGNSA. V lost 0 bases, J lost 3 bases, and 11 bases lay in between. The CDR3 extends over 15 amino acids. The CDR3 loop reads CASSLATGGEETQYF. CDR3 DNA sequence: TGTGCCAGCAGCTTAGCTACAGGGGGGGAAGAGACCCAGTACTTC.

This clonotype was found many times. The chain recombines TRBV7-8 with TRBJ2-7; tentatively, D is TRBD2 (6 bases). CDR3 length equals 13 residues. V was shortened by 5 bases and J by 4 bases, with 12 bases between the two germline ends. Germline loops: CDR1 SGHVS, CDR2 FQNEAQ. CDR3 region: CASSDGSWYEQYF. The CDR3 coding sequence is TGTGCCAGCAGCGACGGGAGTTGGTACGAGCAGTACTTC.